This record covers a single T cell receptor beta chain. Study processing details: Reference gene primer amplification gave nucleated cell count estimates. Some clones are missing from TCRdb's copy, which holds only in-frame ones; the method was immunoSEQ multiplex PCR. V and J calls and clone size are those listed in that table; D and trimming were worked out from the DNA. The data hold roughly 410,000 clones, with 70% to 90% observed a single time. This sample is drawn from a study of blood T cell repertoires in COVID-19. The wider study: COVID-19 samples, acute and convalescent, were from the United States, Italy and Spain. PBMCs, B-cell-depleted T cells, or T cells were the source of the cDNA or gDNA that made up the material.

The sequenced sample was peripheral blood. This TCR derives from a woman aged 55-75 years with COVID-19, enrolled during active disease.

CDR3 residues: CASSVETGGNSPLHF. CDR3 in DNA: TGTGCCAGCAGCGTAGAGACAGGGGGTAATTCACCCCTCCACTTT. J is TRBJ1-6 and V is TRBV11-1; 9 bases align to TRBD1. Germline trimming cut 5 bases from V and 6 bases from J; bases unmatched to any gene: 5. Germline loops: CDR1 SGHAT, CDR2 FQDESV (reference sequence). The CDR3 runs 15 residues.